This T cell receptor beta chain was observed in a study of T-cell reconstitution after alpha-beta-depleted transplantation in children. This clonotype was seen many times. V shed 6 bases, J shed 5 bases, and the junction held 10 bases outside the gene matches. This CDR3 comprises 14 residues. CDR1 and CDR2 from the germline V gene are SQVTM and ANQGSEA. Unique molecular identifiers featured in how the TCRbeta library was prepared. TCRdb passed the PCR reads through MiXCR, listing each CDR3 protein once. The repertoire holds fewer than 400,000 distinct CDR3 sequences, roughly 20% seen once, with 3.8% in the top ten.

Here the sequenced sample was PBMCs from the stem cell graft donor, taken from the stem cell graft. This clonotype was sampled from a human donor who donated a stem cell graft to a child with acute myeloid leukemia. This chain joins TRBV29-1 and TRBJ2-1; 7 bases fit TRBD1. Here the CDR3 reads CSVATGRRDNEQFF. For the CDR3, the DNA is TGCAGCGTCGCGACAGGGAGAAGAGACAATGAGCAGTTCTTC.